The clone carrying this T cell receptor (beta chain) was observed once. Sequencing of TCR beta was performed on blood CD8+ T cells and on blood CD4+ T cells. In the multiple sclerosis control group, patients were treatment-naive and had stable or active relapsing-remitting disease. Random-hexamer reverse transcription was applied to roughly 0.5 to 1 ug RNA. A multiplex approach, immunoSEQ multiplex PCR, amplified TCR beta CDR3 across 54 Vbeta and 13 Jbeta. From the immunoSEQ multiplex PCR reads, TCRdb called clonotypes with MiXCR, one entry per CDR3 protein. The repertoire holds about 170,000 distinct CDR3 sequences, with approximately 93% as singletons. This entry belongs to a study of CD8 T cells in Susac syndrome. This CDR3 spans 15 amino acids. Germline assignment: CDR1 MDHEN and CDR2 SYDVKM. J was trimmed by 7 bases and V by 6 bases; bases with no gene match: 11.

The specimen sequenced was CD4+ T cells from PBMCs. The genes are TRBV28 and TRBJ1-1; 10 bases are a match to TRBD1. The TCR sequence derives from a human donor with multiple sclerosis. CDR3 nucleotide sequence: TGTGCCAGCAGACCTTCGGGACAGGGGCGGGATGAAGCTTTCTTT. Translated, it gives CASRPSGQGRDEAFF.